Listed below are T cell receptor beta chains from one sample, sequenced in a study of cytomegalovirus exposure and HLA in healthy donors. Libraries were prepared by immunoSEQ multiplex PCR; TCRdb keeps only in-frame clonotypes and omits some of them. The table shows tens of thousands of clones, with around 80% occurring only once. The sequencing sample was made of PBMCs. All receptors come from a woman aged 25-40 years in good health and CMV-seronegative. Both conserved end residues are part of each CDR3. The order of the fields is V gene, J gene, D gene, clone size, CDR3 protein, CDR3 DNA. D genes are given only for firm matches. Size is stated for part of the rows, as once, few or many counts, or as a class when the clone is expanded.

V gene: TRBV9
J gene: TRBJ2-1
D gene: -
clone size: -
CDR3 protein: CASSARERVLGDEQFF
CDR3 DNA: TGTGCCAGCAGCGCCCGGGAGCGGGTGTTAGGGGATGAGCAGTTCTTC

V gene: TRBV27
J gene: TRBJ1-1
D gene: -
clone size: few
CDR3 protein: CASAASPGLGTEAFF
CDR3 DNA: TGTGCCAGCGCAGCGTCCCCTGGGTTGGGCACTGAAGCTTTCTTT

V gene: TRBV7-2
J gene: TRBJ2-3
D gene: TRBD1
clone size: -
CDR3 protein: CASSSGQFTDTQYF
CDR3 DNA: TGTGCCAGCAGCTCGGGACAGTTCACAGATACGCAGTATTTT

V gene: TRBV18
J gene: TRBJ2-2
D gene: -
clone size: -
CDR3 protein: CASSPRGVQSDGELFF
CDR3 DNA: TGTGCCAGCTCACCAAGAGGAGTTCAATCGGACGGGGAGCTGTTTTTT

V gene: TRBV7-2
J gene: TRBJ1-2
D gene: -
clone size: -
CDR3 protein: CASSLVPGVGRGYTF
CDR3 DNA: TGTGCCAGCAGCTTAGTACCGGGGGTGGGGAGGGGCTACACCTTC

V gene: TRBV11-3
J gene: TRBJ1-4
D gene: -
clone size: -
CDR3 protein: CASSLRGKREKLFF
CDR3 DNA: TGTGCCAGCAGCTTAAGGGGGAAAAGGGAAAAACTGTTTTTT

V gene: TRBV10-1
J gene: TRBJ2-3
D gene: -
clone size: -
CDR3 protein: CASSEGQTADTQYF
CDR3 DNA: TGCGCCAGCAGTGAAGGACAGACCGCAGATACGCAGTATTTT

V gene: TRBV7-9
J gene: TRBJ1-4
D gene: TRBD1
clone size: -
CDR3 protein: CASSSGTDNEKLFF
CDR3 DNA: TGTGCCAGCAGCTCCGGGACAGATAATGAAAAACTGTTTTTT

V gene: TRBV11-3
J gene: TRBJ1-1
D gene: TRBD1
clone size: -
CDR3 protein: CASSRDRLKAFF
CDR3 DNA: TGTGCCAGCAGCAGGGACAGGTTAAAGGCTTTCTTT

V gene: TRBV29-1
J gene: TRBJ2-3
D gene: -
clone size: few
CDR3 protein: CSAGDGFTDTQYF
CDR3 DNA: TGCAGCGCGGGGGACGGGTTTACAGATACGCAGTATTTT

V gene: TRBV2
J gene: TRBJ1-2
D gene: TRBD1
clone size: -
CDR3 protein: CASSADRGGYGYTF
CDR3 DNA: TGTGCCAGCAGCGCGGACAGGGGGGGCTATGGCTACACCTTC